A single sample is the source of the 30 T cell receptor beta chains below, sequenced in a study of spatial heterogeneity in lung cancer. MiXCR, run by TCRdb on the 5' RACE reads, gives a single entry per CDR3 protein. Of about 120,000 distinct CDR3 sequences in the sample, 11% were seen once. Time point noted: blood at routine non-recurrence follow-up after resection. This material consisted of PBMCs, taken at follow-up. The source of these receptors is a female donor with early-stage non-small cell lung cancer.

V usage is TRBV10-3 and J usage is TRBJ2-7, with D perhaps TRBD2 (7 bases). This CDR3 contains 16 residues. Germline CDR1 ENHRY, CDR2 SYGVKD. Trimming cost V 6 bases and J 2 bases, with 20 bases left between them. The CDR3 protein is CAIRGPLGGGTYEQYF. The CDR3 DNA reads as TGTGCCATCAGAGGACCCCTAGGGGGGGGTACCTACGAGCAGTACTTC.

This clonotype was picked up many times. The chain has TRBV3-1 and TRBJ1-2; the match to TRBD1 covers 8 bases. The germline CDR1 and CDR2 sequences are LGHDT and YNNKEL (reference sequence). The CDR3 covers 14 residues. Unmatched junction bases numbered 4, after V lost 2 bases and J lost 5 bases. The DNA of the CDR3 is TGTGCCAGCAGCCAACTTGACAGGGGTTATGGCTACACCTTC. Translation gives CASSQLDRGYGYTF.

This clonotype appeared a few times. This chain links TRBV18 with TRBJ2-7, with D perhaps matching TRBD1 or TRBD2 (5 bases each). The V gene lost 4 bases and the J gene lost 5 bases, with 15 bases spanning the gap. Germline V gene data show CDR1 as KGHSH and CDR2 as LQKENI. This CDR3 is built from 14 residues. CDR3: CASSRSLGDDEQYF. CDR3 in DNA: TGTGCCAGCTCACGGTCTTTGGGGGATGACGAGCAGTACTTC.

This clonotype was seen ten or more times. The rearrangement joins TRBV5-1 to TRBJ2-3; D gene uncertain. Germline CDR1 is SGHRS and CDR2 is YFSETQ. This CDR3 is built from 13 residues. The V end was cut by 1 base, the J end by 1 base, with 4 bases between. The CDR3 region has the DNA TGCGCCAGCAGCTTGCAGGGCACAGATACGCAGTATTTT. Translated: CASSLQGTDTQYF. Filled out from reference TRBV5-1 and TRBJ2-3, the complete variable domain reads KAGVTQTPRYLIKTRGQQVTLSCSPISGHRSVSWYQQTPGQGLQFLFEYFSETQRNKGNFPGRFSGRQFSNSRSEMNVSTLELGDSALYLCASSLQGTDTQYFGPGTRLTVL.

In this sample, this clonotype turned up a few times. The V gene is TRBV5-8, the J gene TRBJ2-3; 9 bases match TRBD2. Losses at the gene ends were 2 bases for V and 1 base for J; bases not matched to a gene: 14. The CDR3 contains 19 residues. Germline CDR1 and CDR2: SGHTS and YDEGEE. CDR3: CASSFARVAGALGTDTQYF. CDR3 bases: TGTGCCAGCAGCTTTGCGCGGGTAGCGGGAGCCTTGGGCACAGATACGCAGTATTTT.

The sample holds a few counts of this clonotype. This sequence joins TRBV4-2 and TRBJ2-1; 7 bases align to TRBD2. Germline assignment: CDR1 LGHNA and CDR2 YNFKEQ. This CDR3 is built from 14 residues. Germline trimming cut 10 bases from V and 9 bases from J; bases unmatched to any gene: 15. CDR3 sequence reads: CATKSAGVGSEQFF. The CDR3 nucleotides are TGTGCCACCAAATCGGCGGGAGTCGGGAGTGAGCAGTTCTTC.

In its sample, this clonotype was seen many times. The chain joins TRBV2 to TRBJ1-5, with D perhaps TRBD1 (6 bases). Germline loops: CDR1 SNHLY, CDR2 FYNNEI. CDR3 length: 14 residues. V dropped 4 bases and J dropped 4 bases, with 11 bases sitting between them. The DNA for the CDR3 is TGTGCCAGCAGTGTTGTCAGGGGAAATCAGCCCCAGCATTTT. Protein: CASSVVRGNQPQHF. The variable domain in full, with the rest retrieved from reference TRBV2 and TRBJ1-5, is EPEVTQTPSHQVTQMGQEVILRCVPISNHLYFYWYRQILGQKVEFLVSFYNNEISEKSEIFDDQFSVERPDGSNFTLKIRSTKLEDSAMYFCASSVVRGNQPQHFGDGTRLSIL.

In this sample, this clonotype turned up a few times. The chain uses TRBV3-1 and TRBJ2-4; TRBD1 aligns across 7 bases. CDR3 length equals 14 residues. Germline V gene sequence: CDR1 LGHDT, CDR2 YNNKEL (reference sequence). The V segment lost 3 bases and the J segment 5 bases; nucleotides outside the gene matches: 4. The CDR3 region is CASSHWDRQNIQYF. Here the CDR3 DNA reads TGTGCCAGCAGCCATTGGGACAGACAAAACATTCAGTACTTC.

This clonotype was counted many times. The chain employs TRBV9 and TRBJ2-2; D is unclear. Germline lookup yields CDR1 SGDLS and CDR2 YYNGEE. V was trimmed by 0 bases and J by 0 bases, leaving 6 bases between them. The CDR3 runs to 15 residues. CDR3 bases: TGTGCCAGCAGCGTAGGCGGCGCGAACACCGGGGAGCTGTTTTTT. It specifies CASSVGGANTGELFF.

In its sample, this clonotype was seen many times. CDR3 sequence (DNA): TGTGCCAGCAGCTTGATTCCTGACACTGAAGCTTTCTTT. Amino acid sequence: CASSLIPDTEAFF. The chain joins TRBV5-5 to TRBJ1-1; D not certain. Germline CDR1 SGHKS, CDR2 YYEKEE (reference sequence). The CDR3 consists of 13 residues. Trimming pared 1 base from V and 3 bases from J, leaving 7 bases between.

This clonotype came up a few times. J is TRBJ2-5 and V is TRBV3-1; D may be TRBD1 (6 bases). The V gene lost 2 bases and the J gene lost 2 bases, with 15 bases spanning the gap. The CDR3 spans 16 residues. Germline CDR1 and CDR2: LGHDT and YNNKEL (reference sequence). CDR3 DNA: TGTGCCAGCAGCCAACCGGGACACCCCTCGCAAGAGACCCAGTACTTC. Translating gives CASSQPGHPSQETQYF.

The chain carries TRBV28 and TRBJ1-1; D is possibly TRBD1 (6 bases). The ends were cut back, 6 bases at V and 3 bases at J, with 23 bases in the middle. This CDR3 contains 17 residues. CDR1 and CDR2 (germline): MDHEN, SYDVKM. This chain's CDR3 is CASRRWTAPGRDTEAFF. For the CDR3, the DNA is TGTGCCAGCAGACGATGGACAGCCCCTGGGCGTGACACTGAAGCTTTCTTT.

In the case of this clonotype: A read error may produce the germline difference seen at one junction end. V gene TRBV11-2 combines with J gene TRBJ2-7; no clear D. Per germline, CDR1 SGHAT and CDR2 FQNNGV. The CDR3 contains 14 residues. CDR3 coding DNA: TGTGCCAGCGGCTTAGTCGCGTCCGGCTACGAGCAGTACTTC. Amino acids: CASGLVASGYEQYF.

This clonotype showed up just a few times. This chain connects TRBV2 to TRBJ2-5, with D uncertain. CDR3 length equals 18 residues. CDR1 and CDR2 (germline): SNHLY, FYNNEI. Trimming removed 5 bases from V and 5 bases from J, with 27 bases in between. The CDR3 DNA sequence: TGTGCCAGCAGTTCCCCCACCCCTAATTTAGGGTATCGGGAGACCCAGTACTTC. It codes for CASSSPTPNLGYRETQYF.

In this sample, this clonotype turned up once. The chain links TRBV7-9 to TRBJ2-3; 9 nucleotides agree with TRBD2. The length of the CDR3 is 18 residues. CDR1 and CDR2 (germline): SEHNR, FQNEAQ (reference sequence). J gave up 2 bases and V 2 bases, and 11 bases lay outside the gene matches. CDR3 sequence: CASSLRGKSGGITDTQYF. The CDR3 bases are TGTGCCAGCAGCTTACGCGGCAAAAGCGGGGGGATCACAGATACGCAGTATTTT.

The gene calls are TRBV20-1 and TRBJ2-1, with 7 nucleotides matching TRBD2. V gave up 6 bases and J gave up 4 bases; unmatched junction bases: 3. This CDR3 is 12 amino acids long. Germline CDR1 and CDR2: DFQATT and SNEGSKA (reference sequence). The CDR3: CSAREAYNEQFF. The CDR3 nucleotides read TGCAGTGCCCGGGAGGCTTACAATGAGCAGTTCTTC.

V and J are TRBV29-1 and TRBJ2-1; a weak D match, TRBD2 (6 bases). Germline CDR1 SQVTM, CDR2 ANQGSEA. This CDR3 region has 17 residues. Trimming took 2 bases from V and 6 from J, leaving 23 bases between them. The CDR3 here is CSVETNTPGLAPNEQFF. The CDR3 DNA is TGCAGCGTTGAAACCAATACCCCGGGACTTGCCCCCAATGAGCAGTTCTTC.

The chain is built from TRBV24-1 and TRBJ2-2, with unresolved D. This CDR3 has 17 amino acids. Germline CDR1 KGHDR, CDR2 SFDVKD. V lost 4 bases and J lost 0, with 14 bases in between. CDR3 bases: TGTGCCACCAGTGAACTTTTGGCTACCGCGAACACCGGGGAGCTGTTTTTT. Translation gives CATSELLATANTGELFF.

This clonotype was found a few times. The chain carries TRBV29-1 and TRBJ2-3; no reliable D call. The germline V and J ends were trimmed by 3 bases and 1 base, with 8 bases remaining between them. This CDR3 has 13 residues. Looked up from germline, CDR1 is SQVTM and CDR2 is ANQGSEA. CDR3 sequence reads: CSVDTVGTDTQYF. The CDR3 DNA reads TGCAGCGTTGACACAGTTGGCACAGATACGCAGTATTTT.

The J gene is TRBJ2-3, the V gene TRBV29-1; TRBD2 matches at 7 bases. Germline V gene sequence: CDR1 SQVTM, CDR2 ANQGSEA. J lost 0 bases, V lost 6 bases, and 6 bases had no gene match. This CDR3 contains 14 residues. For the CDR3, the DNA is TGCAGCGTCGTGAGCGGGATTAGCACAGATACGCAGTATTTT. Translated, it gives CSVVSGISTDTQYF.

This clonotype was recorded a few times. The chain is built from TRBV28 and TRBJ2-1; 7 nucleotides match TRBD2. V shed 2 bases, J shed 4 bases, and the junction held 5 bases outside the gene matches. Per the germline V gene, CDR1 is MDHEN and CDR2 is SYDVKM. The CDR3 runs 15 residues. The DNA for the CDR3 is TGTGCCAGCAGTTTAGGCGGGAGCCGGTACAATGAGCAGTTCTTC. Residues: CASSLGGSRYNEQFF.

By frequency in the sample, this clonotype is medium-sized (0.01 to 0.1%). J is TRBJ1-2 and V is TRBV19; 11 nucleotides align to TRBD1. V lost 6 bases, J lost 8 bases, and 11 bases stayed unmatched. Germline CDR1 is LNHDA and CDR2 is SQIVND (reference sequence). The CDR3 totals 15 residues. Here the CDR3 DNA reads TGTGCCAGTAGCAGCTTGGACAGGGGGCGCGGCGGCTACACCTTC. It translates to CASSSLDRGRGGYTF.

The J gene is TRBJ2-2, the V gene TRBV7-2; 10 positions match TRBD2. Germline CDR1 and CDR2: SGHTA and FQGNSA. This CDR3 comprises 16 residues. Trimming took 3 bases from V and 7 from J; bases not matched to a gene: 8. The CDR3 nucleotides read TGTGCCAGCAGCTTCGGAGCGGGAGGGAGGCGCGGGGAGCTGTTTTTT. Amino acids: CASSFGAGGRRGELFF.

The chain uses TRBV29-1 and TRBJ1-2; 8 bases agree with TRBD1. Germline CDR1 reads SQVTM; CDR2 reads ANQGSEA. The length of the CDR3 is 13 residues. The ends lost 8 bases at V and 6 bases at J; junction bases unmatched: 11. CDR3 amino acids: CSINLQGDNGYTF. The CDR3 region has the DNA TGCAGCATCAACTTACAGGGGGATAATGGCTACACCTTC. Based on the CDR3 plus reference TRBV29-1 and TRBJ1-2, the full variable domain is SAVISQKPSRDICQRGTSLTIQCQVDSQVTMMFWYRQQPGQSLTLIATANQGSEATYESGFVIDKFPISRPNLTFSTLTVSNMSPEDSSIYLCSINLQGDNGYTFGSGTRLTVV.

The sample holds a few counts of this clonotype. This chain links TRBV5-5 with TRBJ2-2; possible D gene TRBD2, 5 bases. In germline, CDR1 is SGHKS, CDR2 YYEKEE (reference sequence). The V end lost 4 bases, the J end lost 0 bases, and 13 bases lay between the germline ends. The CDR3 length is 16 residues. CDR3 sequence (DNA): TGTGCCAGCAGCCAGTCTCGAGGGACGAACACCGGGGAGCTGTTTTTT. This gives the protein CASSQSRGTNTGELFF.

This chain connects TRBV7-8 to TRBJ2-5, with D uncertain. The germline V gene has CDR1 SGHVS and CDR2 FQNEAQ. The CDR3 is 13 amino acids. Trimming cost V 2 bases and J 0 bases, with 4 bases left between them. CDR3 coding DNA: TGTGCCAGCAGCTTATGGGACCAAGAGACCCAGTACTTC. It translates to CASSLWDQETQYF.

This clonotype was recorded a few times. J is TRBJ1-1 and V is TRBV25-1, with D hard to call. Germline lookup yields CDR1 MGHDK and CDR2 SYGVNS. The CDR3 is made up of 12 amino acids. V was trimmed by 7 bases and J by 2 bases, leaving 8 bases between them. The CDR3 is CASKYHNTEAFF. The CDR3 nucleotides are TGTGCCAGCAAATATCACAACACTGAAGCTTTCTTT.

This chain uses TRBV5-1 with TRBJ2-5, with D perhaps matching TRBD2 (5 bases). Germline V gene data show CDR1 as SGHRS and CDR2 as YFSETQ. V lost 0 bases and J lost 1, with 7 bases in between. The CDR3 runs 14 residues. The CDR3 coding sequence is TGCGCCAGCAGCTTGGCCCTAGCCCAAGAGACCCAGTACTTC. This codes for CASSLALAQETQYF.

This clonotype was observed at least ten times. The V and J genes are TRBV30 and TRBJ2-2; TRBD2 matches at 7 bases. V was clipped by 4 bases and J by 6 bases; unmatched bases: 8. CDR3 length: 14 residues. The germline V gene has CDR1 GTSNPN and CDR2 SVGIG (reference sequence). The CDR3 DNA reads as TGTGCCTGGACTGTCGGGCTAGCGGCCGGGGAGCTGTTTTTT. Amino acid sequence: CAWTVGLAAGELFF.

This chain joins TRBV20-1 and TRBJ1-2; the match to TRBD1 covers 7 bases. CDR1 is DFQATT and CDR2 is SNEGSKA in the germline V gene (reference sequence). Trimming at V came to 1 base and at J to 4 bases, leaving 3 bases not matched to a gene. The CDR3 length is 13 residues. CDR3: CSARGTGLYGYTF. As DNA, the CDR3 is TGCAGTGCTAGAGGGACAGGACTCTATGGCTACACCTTC.